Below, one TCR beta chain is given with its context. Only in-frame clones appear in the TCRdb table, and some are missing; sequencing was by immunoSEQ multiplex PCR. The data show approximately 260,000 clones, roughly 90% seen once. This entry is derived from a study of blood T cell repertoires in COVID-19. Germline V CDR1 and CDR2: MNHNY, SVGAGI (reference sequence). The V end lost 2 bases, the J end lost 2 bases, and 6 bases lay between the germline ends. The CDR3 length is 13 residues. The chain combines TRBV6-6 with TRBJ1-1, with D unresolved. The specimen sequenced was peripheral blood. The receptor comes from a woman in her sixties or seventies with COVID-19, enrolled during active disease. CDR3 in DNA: TGTGCCAGCAGTTACGCAGAAAACACTGAAGCTTTCTTT. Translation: CASSYAENTEAFF.